This TCR beta chain was sequenced in a study of technical replicates of blood from several donors. This clone showed up just once. The CDR3 runs to 15 residues. From germline, CDR1 is MDHEN and CDR2 SYDVKM. V lost 4 bases and J lost 4, with 14 bases in between. Assay: immunoSEQ multiplex PCR; the TCRdb copy retains only in-frame clones and omits some. The profile shows 65,000 to 95,000 clones, 80% to 95% of them singletons. This sequence joins TRBV28 and TRBJ2-1; maybe TRBD1 (5 bases). Sample: T cells isolated from PBMCs. This sequence originates from a human donor in good health. CDR3 bases: TGTGCCAGCAGTTCAACAAACAGGATTTACAATGAGCAGTTCTTC. This encodes CASSSTNRIYNEQFF.